This TCR beta chain was recovered during a study of T cells in Graves' hyperthyroidism and ophthalmopathy. This clonotype was seen ten or more times. Template material for amplifying TCR beta CDR3 regions consisted of RNA transcripts. TCR CDR3 underwent first-round RT-PCR with the HTBI primer set. TCRdb itself ran the multiplex PCR reads through MiXCR, one entry per CDR3 protein. Of about 420,000 distinct CDR3 sequences listed, about 13% are singletons. This sequence was found in a woman in her late teens or twenties with Graves' hyperthyroidism. Sequencing was done on a sample of blood.

CDR3 region: CASRGQGGETQYF. The DNA for the CDR3 is TGTGCCAGCAGGGGACAGGGGGGAGAGACCCAGTACTTC. The J gene is TRBJ2-5, the V gene TRBV27; the match to TRBD1 covers 11 bases. The length of the CDR3 is 13 residues. The V segment lost 6 bases and the J segment 4 bases; nucleotides outside the gene matches: 1. The germline V gene has CDR1 MNHEY and CDR2 SMNVEV (reference sequence).